This T cell receptor beta chain was sequenced for a study of cytomegalovirus exposure and HLA in healthy donors. Broader study findings: A later analysis found TCR association rates differed by HLA locus, highest for DRB1 and lowest for HLA-C.

Use of 60 Vbeta and 13 Jbeta primers characterized the PCR. The method was immunoSEQ multiplex PCR; TCRdb's version includes in-frame clones alone and lacks a portion of them. The sample has about 86,000 clones, about three quarters seen once. The V and J ends lost 5 bases and 6 bases, in that order; junction bases with no gene match: 7. Germline loops: CDR1 SGHTA, CDR2 FQGNSA. The CDR3 extends over 15 amino acids. This clone appeared a single time. Its antigen remains unidentified. Sequenced input: PBMCs. The rearrangement uses TRBV7-2 and TRBJ1-6; the match to TRBD1 covers 7 bases. The origin of this receptor is a man between 60 and 75 years old in good health and CMV-seronegative. CDR3 region: CASSQGQVLNSPLHF. Written as DNA, the CDR3 is TGTGCCAGCAGCCAAGGACAGGTTCTTAATTCACCCCTCCACTTT.